The 24 T cell receptor beta chains in this list originate from one sample, sequenced in a study of T cells after yellow fever vaccination (dated by TCRdb to the late 2010s). The treatment or condition label corresponds to: live attenuated yellow fever vaccine strain. The library relied on 5' RACE. Sequencing instrument: Illumina HiSeq 2500. TCRdb reprocessing: public reads trimmed at Q25 with fastp, clones called with MiXCR, in-frame beta chains kept. Duplicate CDR3 protein sequences are folded into a single record with the most common DNA and genes. The sample yields approximately 350,000 distinct CDR3 sequences; approximately 10% were counted once. In total, the top ten clones hold roughly 18% of the sample. The source was PBMCs, collected on the day of the first yellow fever vaccination. These receptors originate from a man between 18 and 29 years old who received the YFV17D yellow fever vaccine.

This chain links TRBV15 with TRBJ2-7; 9 nucleotides align to TRBD1. Unmatched junction bases numbered 0, after V lost 3 bases and J lost 0 bases. This CDR3 region has 14 residues. Germline V gives CDR1 LNHNV, CDR2 YYDKDF (reference sequence). DNA of the CDR3: TGTGCCACCAGCAGGGACAGGGGCTCCTACGAGCAGTACGTC. Amino acid sequence: CATSRDRGSYEQYV.

The chain links TRBV27 to TRBJ2-7, with TRBD2 matching 9 bases. CDR3 length: 17 residues. The germline V gene has CDR1 MNHEY and CDR2 SMNVEV (reference sequence). V was pared by 5 bases and J by 3 bases, with 14 bases of the junction left unmatched. The CDR3 nucleotides are TGTGCCAGCAGTGCGATTGGTAGCGGGGGTGGGCACTACGAGCAGTACGTC. This encodes CASSAIGSGGGHYEQYV.

The V gene is TRBV4-3, the J gene TRBJ2-3; D unresolved. V was cut by 3 bases and J by 5 bases, with 21 bases left in between. In germline, CDR1 is LGHNA, CDR2 YSLEER. This CDR3 comprises 17 residues. CDR3 in amino acids: CASSQETSGSWGDTQYF. The CDR3 nucleotides read TGCGCCAGCAGCCAGGAGACTTCGGGTTCCTGGGGAGATACGCAGTATTTT.

The chain is built from TRBV5-4 and TRBJ1-3; the D is unclear. Trimming took 0 bases from V and 0 from J, leaving 10 bases between them. Looked up from germline, CDR1 is SGHNT and CDR2 is YYREEE (reference sequence). This CDR3 comprises 16 residues. CDR3 in amino acids: CASSLADPFSGNTIYF. CDR3 DNA sequence: TGTGCCAGCAGCTTGGCCGATCCGTTCTCTGGAAACACCATATATTTT. The entire variable domain, with the rest obtained from reference TRBV5-4 and TRBJ1-3, is as follows: ETGVTQSPTHLIKTRGQQVTLRCSSQSGHNTVSWYQQALGQGPQFIFQYYREEENGRGNFPPRFSGLQFPNYSSELNVNALELDDSALYLCASSLADPFSGNTIYFGEGSWLTVV.

The table lists this clonotype with a count of one. The genes are TRBV4-1 and TRBJ2-1, with 7 bases matching TRBD2. The CDR3 length is 16 residues. Germline lookup yields CDR1 MGHRA and CDR2 YSYEKL. V lost 1 base, J lost 4 bases, and 7 bases stayed unmatched. CDR3 protein: CASSQVVGGGYNEQFF. The CDR3 DNA sequence: TGCGCCAGCAGCCAAGTGGTGGGGGGAGGGTACAATGAGCAGTTCTTC.

The sample holds a few counts of this clonotype. The V and J genes are TRBV29-1 and TRBJ1-3; the match to TRBD1 covers 7 bases. The junction had 7 bases not matched to a gene; V was cut back by 3 bases and J by 2 bases. Germline CDR1 is SQVTM and CDR2 is ANQGSEA. CDR3 size: 15 residues. The chain's CDR3 is CSVEATGTAGNTIYF. CDR3 bases: TGCAGCGTTGAGGCTACAGGGACAGCTGGAAACACCATATATTTT. Drawing the rest from reference TRBV29-1 and TRBJ1-3, the complete variable domain is SAVISQKPSRDICQRGTSLTIQCQVDSQVTMMFWYRQQPGQSLTLIATANQGSEATYESGFVIDKFPISRPNLTFSTLTVSNMSPEDSSIYLCSVEATGTAGNTIYFGEGSWLTVV.

This clonotype has more than one count but fewer than ten. This chain joins TRBV7-9 and TRBJ1-1; D remains unclear. Trimming pared 5 bases from V and 8 bases from J, leaving 12 bases between. CDR3 size: 12 residues. Germline-derived CDR1 and CDR2 are SEHNR and FQNEAQ (reference sequence). CDR3 nucleotides: TGTGCCAGCAGCGGCCCTAGTATGGAAGCTTTCTTT. Protein sequence: CASSGPSMEAFF.

The J gene is TRBJ2-7, the V gene TRBV11-2, with 7 bases lining up with TRBD1. Trimming took 2 bases from V and 3 from J; bases not matched to a gene: 7. Looked up from germline, CDR1 is SGHAT and CDR2 is FQNNGV. This CDR3 contains 15 residues. CDR3 residues: CASSLSTGEGYEQYV. The DNA for the CDR3 is TGTGCCAGCAGCTTATCCACAGGGGAAGGCTACGAGCAGTACGTC.

The rearrangement uses TRBV7-6 and TRBJ2-2; 8 positions agree with TRBD1. Unmatched junction bases numbered 17, after V lost 5 bases and J lost 6 bases. This CDR3 spans 18 amino acids. Germline V CDR1 and CDR2: SGHVS, FNYEAQ. The CDR3 here is CASSRKTMDRAGSGELFF. Written as DNA, the CDR3 is TGTGCCAGCAGCCGTAAAACCATGGACAGGGCGGGATCCGGGGAGCTGTTTTTT.

The sample holds a few counts of this clonotype. V and J are TRBV29-1 and TRBJ2-3, with 7 nucleotides matching TRBD2. The CDR3 is 12 amino acids. V was clipped by 3 bases and J by 10 bases; unmatched bases: 7. Germline V CDR1 and CDR2: SQVTM, ANQGSEA. In DNA, the CDR3 is TGCAGCGTTGAGGAAGCGGGGAACCCGCAGTATTTT. Residues: CSVEEAGNPQYF.

Turning to this clonotype: Its ends do not fully match the called genes, so a read error is possible. The CDR3 loop reads CARSPGDREYNEQFF. For the CDR3, the DNA is TGTGCCAGGAGCCCTGGGGACAGGGAGTACAATGAGCAGTTCTTC. The chain couples TRBV4-2 to TRBJ2-1; 9 nucleotides match TRBD1. The CDR3 consists of 15 residues. Germline CDR1 and CDR2: LGHNA and YNFKEQ.

This clonotype was picked up a small number of times. The chain links TRBV4-3 to TRBJ1-2, with no clear D. Germline V gene sequence: CDR1 LGHNA, CDR2 YSLEER. The CDR3 spans 15 residues. The germline V and J ends were trimmed by 0 bases and 4 bases, with 12 bases remaining between them. The CDR3 protein is CASSQELTEPYGYTF. The CDR3 region has the DNA TGCGCCAGCAGCCAAGAACTCACAGAACCCTATGGCTACACCTTC.

This clonotype has more than one count but fewer than ten. This chain links TRBV4-3 with TRBJ2-1; D is possibly TRBD1 (6 bases). Trimming removed 3 bases from V and 9 bases from J, with 15 bases in between. Germline CDR1 LGHNA, CDR2 YSLEER. This CDR3 is 14 amino acids long. The CDR3 nucleotides read TGCGCCAGCAGCCACCTAACAGGGAAACCTGAGCAGTTCTTC. Its protein product is CASSHLTGKPEQFF.

The table lists this clonotype with a few counts. V gene TRBV19 combines with J gene TRBJ1-1; 10 nucleotides align to TRBD1. Looked up from germline, CDR1 is LNHDA and CDR2 is SQIVND (reference sequence). The trim removed 6 bases at V and 6 bases at J, leaving 4 bases unmatched. The CDR3 loop spans 13 amino acids. The DNA for the CDR3 is TGTGCCAGTAGCCGGGACAGGGGCGCTGAAGCTTTCTTT. It specifies CASSRDRGAEAFF.

This clonotype was found many times. The chain is built from TRBV5-1 and TRBJ1-1; D is possibly TRBD1 (5 bases). The V and J ends lost 0 bases and 3 bases respectively, with 12 bases between them. The CDR3 has 15 amino acids. Per the germline V gene, CDR1 is SGHRS and CDR2 is YFSETQ. CDR3: CASSLAGGRDTEAFF. CDR3 in DNA: TGCGCCAGCAGCTTGGCCGGGGGACGCGACACTGAAGCTTTCTTT.

The V call is TRBV18, the J call TRBJ2-3; no reliable D call. The CDR3 is 12 amino acids. Germline V gene lookup returns CDR1 KGHSH and CDR2 LQKENI. V lost 0 bases to trimming and J lost 4 bases, with 2 bases between them. DNA for the CDR3: TGTGCCAGCTCACCACCGTCAGATACGCAGTATTTT. Translating it yields CASSPPSDTQYF.

In its sample, this clonotype was seen many times. V usage is TRBV9 and J usage is TRBJ2-7; weak D call: TRBD1 (6 bases). The CDR3 runs to 14 residues. Germline CDR1 is SGDLS and CDR2 is YYNGEE. V was trimmed by 0 bases and J by 6 bases, leaving 13 bases between them. CDR3 nucleotide sequence: TGTGCCAGCAGCGTAGGCCAGGGGATGGGCGAGCAGTACTTC. Its protein is CASSVGQGMGEQYF.

The genes are TRBV7-9 and TRBJ2-1, with TRBD2 identical over 9 bases. The V and J ends lost 5 bases and 4 bases, in that order; junction bases with no gene match: 9. The CDR3 sequence is 16 residues long. Germline CDR1 SEHNR, CDR2 FQNEAQ (reference sequence). The CDR3 DNA reads TGTGCCAGCAGCCCCCCGGCGGGGGGGAAGTACAATGAGCAGTTCTTC. Translated: CASSPPAGGKYNEQFF.

The gene calls are TRBV6-2 or TRBV6-3 and TRBJ1-5; no definite D call. The CDR3 has 13 amino acids. Trimming cost V 0 bases and J 6 bases, with 6 bases left between them. The germline V gene has CDR1 MNHEY and CDR2 SVGEGT. The CDR3 region is CASSYSKSQPQHF. As DNA, the CDR3 is TGTGCCAGCAGTTACTCGAAATCTCAGCCCCAGCATTTT.

This clonotype was picked up a small number of times. The chain combines TRBV7-9 with TRBJ2-4; no clear D. Per germline, CDR1 SEHNR and CDR2 FQNEAQ (reference sequence). The CDR3 is 17 amino acids. Trimming cost V 5 bases and J 6 bases, with 23 bases left between them. The CDR3 sequence: CASSPPLGLIDVNIQYF. The CDR3 region has the DNA TGTGCCAGCAGCCCCCCCTTGGGTTTGATAGATGTAAACATTCAGTACTTC.

The genes are TRBV5-1 and TRBJ2-1; 7 positions match TRBD2. Germline CDR1 reads SGHRS; CDR2 reads YFSETQ. The CDR3 is 16 residues long. J gave up 4 bases and V 4 bases, and 11 bases lay outside the gene matches. The CDR3 DNA follows: TGCGCCAGCAGCGAACGCCCTAGCGGAGTATACAATGAGCAGTTCTTC. It codes for CASSERPSGVYNEQFF.

This clonotype has a count of ten or more. The rearrangement joins TRBV12-3 or TRBV12-4 to TRBJ2-2; D is perhaps TRBD1 or TRBD2 (5 bases each). Deletions cut 3 bases from V and 7 bases from J, with 9 bases between. The CDR3 spans 13 residues. The CDR3 sequence: CASSFGGIGELFF. CDR3 nucleotide sequence: TGTGCCAGCAGTTTTGGGGGTATCGGGGAGCTGTTTTTT.

This chain links TRBV3-1 with TRBJ1-5; no clear D. Germline CDR1 is LGHDT and CDR2 is YNNKEL (reference sequence). The length of the CDR3 is 13 residues. V lost 4 bases to trimming and J lost 6 bases, with 10 bases between them. The CDR3 DNA reads as TGTGCCAGCAGCCCTCTTCGCGTTCAGCCCCAGCATTTT. Translated: CASSPLRVQPQHF.

The CDR3 region is CASSQDAGRGTQYF. The CDR3 DNA reads TGTGCCAGCAGCCAAGATGCCGGTCGGGGGACCCAGTACTTC. J is TRBJ2-5 and V is TRBV4-2; maybe TRBD2 (5 bases). Germline assignment: CDR1 LGHNA and CDR2 YNFKEQ. V lost 0 bases and J lost 7, with 12 bases in between. The CDR3 contains 14 residues.